The entry that follows covers one T cell receptor (beta chain) sequence. Its antigen is not identified. The sample is drawn from a study of cytotoxic CD8 clonotypes in ibrutinib-treated CLL. Looking at the study overall: The samples contained over 250,000 productive templates on average. They also contained an average of approximately 100,000 productive rearrangements.

General study results and limits: At progression, clonality fell back toward baseline after rising at ibrutinib response. Higher circulating CD8+ T-cell counts strongly accompanied higher baseline clonality, above age-matched healthy donors.

TCRdb keeps only in-frame clones here, not all; method: immunoSEQ multiplex PCR. The data hold about 160,000 clones, with under 90% observed a single time. In germline, CDR1 is SGDLS, CDR2 YYNGEE. The ends lost 2 bases at V and 0 bases at J; junction bases unmatched: 20. This CDR3 contains 21 residues. Sequenced here: PBMCs, sampled after 24 months of ibrutinib treatment. The chain has TRBV9 and TRBJ2-5, with TRBD2 identical over 9 bases. The sequence derives from a human donor with chronic lymphocytic leukemia. The CDR3 loop reads CASSVTLGGLAGMGYQETQYF. The DNA of the CDR3 is TGTGCCAGCAGCGTCACCCTGGGGGGGCTAGCGGGGATGGGGTACCAAGAGACCCAGTACTTC. Full variable domain (rest looked up from reference TRBV9 and TRBJ2-5): DSGVTQTPKHLITATGQRVTLRCSPRSGDLSVYWYQQSLDQGLQFLIQYYNGEERAKGNILERFSAQQFPDLHSELNLSSLELGDSALYFCASSVTLGGLAGMGYQETQYFGPGTRLLVL.